These 23 T cell receptor beta chains were all obtained from the same sample, sequenced in a study of T cell responses to AZD1222 COVID-19 vaccine. Sequencing used immunoSEQ multiplex PCR; TCRdb keeps in-frame clones, though not all of them. This sample carries around 100,000 clones, about 95% of them seen once, and the ten largest clones take approximately 2.2%. The source material was peripheral blood, sampled on day 0 of AZD1222 vaccination. The receptors were gathered from an adult in good health.

J is TRBJ2-5 and V is TRBV24-1; D is possibly TRBD2 (7 bases). From germline, CDR1 is KGHDR and CDR2 SFDVKD. Trimming pared 0 bases from V and 1 base from J, leaving 14 bases between. This CDR3 comprises 17 residues. The CDR3 reads CATSDLQEGGGQETQYF. In DNA form, the CDR3 reads TGTGCCACCAGTGATTTGCAAGAGGGAGGGGGCCAAGAGACCCAGTACTTC.

This clone occurred once. The genes are TRBV5-5 and TRBJ1-1, with D possibly matching TRBD1 (6 bases). Trimming took off 1 base at V and 1 base at J, with 20 bases between the two ends. The CDR3 sequence is 18 residues long. CDR1 and CDR2 (germline): SGHKS, YYEKEE (reference sequence). This CDR3 is CASSLFYVSPRGNTEAFF. The CDR3, as DNA: TGTGCCAGCAGCTTGTTTTACGTTTCCCCCAGGGGGAACACTGAAGCTTTCTTT.

The gene calls are TRBV11-3 and TRBJ1-2, with D possibly matching TRBD1 (5 bases). Germline lookup yields CDR1 SGHNT and CDR2 YENEEA. V was cut by 1 base and J by 3 bases, with 18 bases left in between. The length of the CDR3 is 17 residues. The CDR3 is CASSLGDLKAIDYGYTF. DNA for the CDR3: TGTGCCAGCAGCTTAGGGGACCTGAAGGCTATCGACTATGGCTACACCTTC.

The chain is built from TRBV5-1 and TRBJ1-1, with TRBD1 identical over 10 bases. The V gene end was trimmed by 0 bases and the J gene end by 5 bases; junction bases not matched to a gene: 7. Germline V CDR1 and CDR2: SGHRS, YFSETQ. The CDR3 sequence is 16 residues long. Here the CDR3 DNA reads TGCGCCAGCAGCTTGGAGACAGGGGGCTTAGATACTGAAGCTTTCTTT. Amino acids: CASSLETGGLDTEAFF. The full variable domain, completed using reference TRBV5-1 and TRBJ1-1, is KAGVTQTPRYLIKTRGQQVTLSCSPISGHRSVSWYQQTPGQGLQFLFEYFSETQRNKGNFPGRFSGRQFSNSRSEMNVSTLELGDSALYLCASSLETGGLDTEAFFGQGTRLTVV.

J is TRBJ1-1 and V is TRBV24-1; 8 positions match TRBD1. Trimming cost V 10 bases and J 5 bases; bases outside gene matches: 14. Germline V gene data show CDR1 as KGHDR and CDR2 as SFDVKD. The CDR3 extends over 15 amino acids. This CDR3 is CATQAGGFKETEAFF. In DNA, the CDR3 is TGTGCCACACAGGCAGGGGGCTTTAAGGAGACTGAAGCTTTCTTT.

The chain uses TRBV27 and TRBJ2-3; D remains unclear. The V gene's germline CDR1 is MNHEY and CDR2 SMNVEV (reference sequence). Trimming left V 2 bases short and J 0 bases short, with 6 bases between. The length of the CDR3 is 14 residues. The CDR3 DNA reads as TGTGCCAGCAGTTTACTTGAAAGCACAGATACGCAGTATTTT. Translated, it gives CASSLLESTDTQYF.

The chain employs TRBV29-1 and TRBJ2-3; D ambiguous. The CDR3 extends over 11 amino acids. V gave up 4 bases and J gave up 5 bases, with 7 bases separating them. In germline, CDR1 is SQVTM, CDR2 ANQGSEA. In DNA, the CDR3 is TGCAGCGTTGGCCCGGGAGATACGCAGTATTTT. Its protein product is CSVGPGDTQYF.

This sequence joins TRBV19 and TRBJ1-1; no definite D call. Trimming took 6 bases from V and 4 from J, leaving 15 bases between them. Germline CDR1 is LNHDA and CDR2 is SQIVND (reference sequence). CDR3 length: 14 amino acids. The CDR3, as DNA: TGTGCCAGTAGCATATATATTGGGAGCACTGAAGCTTTCTTT. It encodes CASSIYIGSTEAFF.

The CDR3, as DNA: TGTGCCAGCAGCGTAGTAGATCAGTCACCCCTCCACTTT. Translation: CASSVVDQSPLHF. The rearrangement uses TRBV9 and TRBJ1-6; D is ambiguous. The germline V gene encodes CDR1 SGDLS and CDR2 YYNGEE. The CDR3 loop spans 13 amino acids. The V and J ends lost 0 bases and 10 bases respectively, with 8 bases between them.

The chain is built from TRBV7-9 and TRBJ1-2; D gene uncertain. This CDR3 is built from 12 residues. The germline gives CDR1 SEHNR, CDR2 FQNEAQ (reference sequence). The germline V and J ends were trimmed by 3 bases and 8 bases, with 10 bases remaining between them. CDR3 region: CASSFLGSGYTF. CDR3 nucleotide sequence: TGTGCCAGCAGCTTTCTAGGGTCCGGCTACACCTTC. The full variable domain, its missing parts supplied by reference TRBV7-9 and TRBJ1-2, is DTGVSQNPRHKITKRGQNVTFRCDPISEHNRLYWYRQTLGQGPEFLTYFQNEAQLEKSRLLSDRFSAERPKGSFSTLEIQRTEQGDSAMYLCASSFLGSGYTFGSGTRLTVV.

The rearrangement links TRBV28 to TRBJ2-7; 7 positions agree with TRBD1. CDR3 length: 14 amino acids. Germline V lookup: CDR1 MDHEN, CDR2 SYDVKM. J gave up 1 base and V 6 bases, and 6 bases lay outside the gene matches. This CDR3 is CASSMTGNSYEQYF. As DNA, the CDR3 is TGTGCCAGCAGCATGACAGGGAATTCCTACGAGCAGTACTTC.

V and J are TRBV11-2 and TRBJ2-2, with TRBD1 as a possible D gene (6 bases). The CDR3 spans 13 residues. Trimming took off 5 bases at V and 6 bases at J, with 10 bases between the two ends. Germline CDR1 reads SGHAT; CDR2 reads FQNNGV. CDR3 sequence reads: CASSQTGSGELFF. The DNA of the CDR3 is TGTGCCAGCAGCCAAACAGGGTCCGGGGAGCTGTTTTTT.

The chain joins TRBV5-1 to TRBJ1-1; TRBD1 is a possible D gene (5 bases). V shed 2 bases and J shed 4 bases, with 15 bases lying between them. This CDR3 is built from 15 residues. CDR1 and CDR2 (germline): SGHRS, YFSETQ. The CDR3 DNA reads as TGCGCCAGCAGCTTCGTGTTCGCAGGGAGCACTGAAGCTTTCTTT. It yields the protein CASSFVFAGSTEAFF.

This clone was seen just once. At one boundary the junction diverges from the germline segment, which might be a read error. The gene calls are TRBV2 and TRBJ2-5; D possibly corresponds to TRBD1 (5 bases). CDR3 length: 12 amino acids. Germline CDR1 is SNHLY and CDR2 is FYNNEI. The CDR3 loop is CASSLGPGQMDF. DNA of the CDR3: TGTGCCAGCAGTCTGGGCCCAGGGCAGATGGACTTC.

Written as DNA, the CDR3 is TGTGCCAGCAGCTTAACCCTAGCGGCCTTCACAGATACGCAGTATTTT. Its protein is CASSLTLAAFTDTQYF. The chain couples TRBV7-2 to TRBJ2-3; 7 bases line up with TRBD2. This CDR3 contains 16 residues. Germline lookup yields CDR1 SGHTA and CDR2 FQGNSA. The V and J ends lost 2 bases and 2 bases, in that order; junction bases with no gene match: 7.

The chain has TRBV14 and TRBJ2-2, with a possible D match to TRBD2 (5 bases). Trimming cost V 0 bases and J 4 bases, with 6 bases left between them. The CDR3 covers 14 residues. CDR1 is SGHDN, CDR2 FVKESK, per germline. The CDR3 protein is CASSQDRGTGELFF. The CDR3 nucleotides are TGTGCCAGCAGCCAAGATCGGGGCACCGGGGAGCTGTTTTTT.

V usage is TRBV6-2 or TRBV6-3 and J usage is TRBJ1-5, with a tentative D call TRBD1 (6 bases). CDR3 length equals 17 residues. Trimming stripped 0 bases from V and 3 bases from J, with 15 bases between. The germline V gene has CDR1 MNHEY and CDR2 SVGEGT. Here the CDR3 DNA reads TGTGCCAGCAGTTACTCTCGGGACAAATTTACCAATCAGCCCCAGCATTTT. Its translation: CASSYSRDKFTNQPQHF.

In DNA, the CDR3 is TGCGCCAGCAGCGAAAGACCCCATAATTTTTACGAGCAGTACTTC. As protein: CASSERPHNFYEQYF. This chain links TRBV10-1 with TRBJ2-7, with unresolved D. Trimming cost V 6 bases and J 4 bases, with 19 bases left between them. The CDR3 contains 15 residues. Germline CDR1 reads WNHNN; CDR2 reads SYGVQD (reference sequence).

The chain couples TRBV19 to TRBJ1-5; perhaps TRBD1 as D (6 bases). Germline CDR1 is LNHDA and CDR2 is SQIVND (reference sequence). Trimming took 4 bases from V and 3 from J, leaving 16 bases between them. The CDR3 consists of 16 residues. This chain's CDR3 is CASSTPLGQTNQPQHF. The CDR3 DNA sequence: TGTGCCAGTAGTACCCCCCTCGGACAGACCAATCAGCCCCAGCATTTT. Filled out from reference TRBV19 and TRBJ1-5, the complete variable domain reads DGGITQSPKYLFRKEGQNVTLSCEQNLNHDAMYWYRQDPGQGLRLIYYSQIVNDFQKGDIAEGYSVSREKKESFPLTVTSAQKNPTAFYLCASSTPLGQTNQPQHFGDGTRLSIL.

The chain links TRBV19 to TRBJ1-5, with D possibly matching TRBD1 (6 bases). Germline V gene sequence: CDR1 LNHDA, CDR2 SQIVND (reference sequence). This CDR3 has 15 amino acids. The ends were cut back, 3 bases at V and 4 bases at J, with 13 bases in the middle. CDR3 region: CASSIPGGWNQPQHF. CDR3 sequence (DNA): TGTGCCAGTAGTATTCCGGGGGGCTGGAATCAGCCCCAGCATTTT.

V and J are TRBV2 and TRBJ2-1, with 13 bases fitting TRBD2. This CDR3 has 15 amino acids. Trimming removed 6 bases from V and 6 bases from J; junction bases left unmatched: 5. Per the germline V gene, CDR1 is SNHLY and CDR2 is FYNNEI. DNA of the CDR3: TGTGCCAGCAGCCCACTAGCGGGGGGGCTCAATGAGCAGTTCTTC. Its protein is CASSPLAGGLNEQFF.

This chain connects TRBV7-8 to TRBJ1-3; 8 nucleotides line up with TRBD1. Germline V gives CDR1 SGHVS, CDR2 FQNEAQ. J was trimmed by 0 bases and V by 4 bases; bases with no gene match: 5. This CDR3 is built from 16 residues. CDR3 coding DNA: TGTGCCAGCAGCTGGGGGACAGGCGACTCTGGAAACACCATATATTTT. Encoded protein: CASSWGTGDSGNTIYF. Supplemented by reference TRBV7-8 and TRBJ1-3, the full variable domain reads GAGVSQSPRYKVAKRGQDVALRCDPISGHVSLFWYQQALGQGPEFLTYFQNEAQLDKSGLPSDRFFAERPEGSVSTLKIQRTQQEDSAVYLCASSWGTGDSGNTIYFGEGSWLTVV.

The chain has TRBV4-1 and TRBJ2-5; D is possibly TRBD1 (5 bases). Germline values: CDR1 MGHRA, CDR2 YSYEKL. Between the trimmed V and J ends, which lost 3 bases and 2 bases, there was a span of 13 bases. This CDR3 is built from 15 residues. CDR3 in amino acids: CASSHRRTRQETQYF. Written as DNA, the CDR3 is TGCGCCAGCAGCCATCGTAGGACAAGGCAAGAGACCCAGTACTTC.